These 8 T cell receptor beta chains were all obtained from the same sample, sequenced in a study of identifying expanded T cells in peripheral blood. Data came from immunoSEQ multiplex PCR; TCRdb stores just in-frame clones and leaves some out. Counted here are about 85,000 clones, 88% occurring once; the ten biggest clones make up roughly 19%. Material for sequencing was blood. The receptors derive from a person aged 18 to 75 in good health.

The chain joins TRBV28 to TRBJ2-7, with unresolved D. Germline assignment: CDR1 MDHEN and CDR2 SYDVKM. This CDR3 comprises 11 residues. V was trimmed by 5 bases and J by 3 bases, leaving 5 bases between them. The CDR3 DNA sequence: TGTGCCAGCAGTGCGAACTACGAGCAGTACTTC. Its protein product is CASSANYEQYF.

This chain links TRBV29-1 with TRBJ2-3; D call uncertain. The CDR3 has 14 amino acids. V lost 4 bases to trimming and J lost 3 bases, with 14 bases between them. The germline V gene encodes CDR1 SQVTM and CDR2 ANQGSEA. CDR3 residues: CSVVQRRITDTQYF. CDR3 nucleotide sequence: TGCAGCGTTGTCCAAAGGCGGATAACAGATACGCAGTATTTT.

The genes are TRBV28 and TRBJ1-5, with D unclear. CDR3 length: 13 amino acids. The V gene's germline CDR1 is MDHEN and CDR2 SYDVKM. V lost 1 base and J lost 4, with 5 bases in between. Here the CDR3 reads CASSLFTNQPQHF. The DNA of the CDR3 is TGTGCCAGCAGTTTATTTACTAATCAGCCCCAGCATTTT.

The V and J genes are TRBV5-4 and TRBJ1-2; possible D gene TRBD1, 6 bases. V lost 2 bases and J lost 8, with 16 bases in between. The germline V gene encodes CDR1 SGHNT and CDR2 YYREEE (reference sequence). The CDR3 runs to 14 residues. CDR3 DNA sequence: TGTGCCAGCAGCTTCCGGGACAAACCGTGGGGCTACACCTTC. Its protein product is CASSFRDKPWGYTF.

J is TRBJ2-1 and V is TRBV10-3, with 9 bases that match TRBD1. The CDR3 extends over 14 amino acids. The J segment lost 3 bases and the V segment lost 6 bases, leaving 3 bases of the junction unmatched. The germline gives CDR1 ENHRY, CDR2 SYGVKD. The CDR3 sequence: CAIRGQGGYNEQFF. CDR3 bases: TGTGCCATCAGGGGACAGGGTGGCTACAATGAGCAGTTCTTC.

To note about this clone: At the DNA level, this CDR3 is encoded by other sequences in the same sample as well. This sequence joins TRBV4-2 and TRBJ2-3; D may be TRBD2 (5 bases). CDR1 and CDR2 (germline): LGHNA, YNFKEQ. The germline V and J ends were trimmed by 3 bases and 0 bases, with 10 bases remaining between them. CDR3 length: 15 amino acids. In DNA form, the CDR3 reads TGTGCCAGCAGCCAGGCCCCGGGAAGCACAGATACGCAGTATTTT. Protein product: CASSQAPGSTDTQYF.

CDR3: CASSLSTGIIGTYEQYF. CDR3 coding DNA: TGTGCCAGCAGCCTCTCGACAGGGATCATCGGTACCTACGAGCAGTACTTC. This chain uses TRBV5-6 with TRBJ2-7, with 7 bases lining up with TRBD1. The CDR3 sequence is 17 residues long. Trimming at V came to 4 bases and at J to 2 bases, leaving 15 bases not matched to a gene. From germline, CDR1 is SGHDT and CDR2 YYEEEE.

There are a few counts of this clone. The chain has TRBV6-5 and TRBJ1-6; no clear D gene. The CDR3 is 12 residues long. Germline values: CDR1 MNHEY, CDR2 SVGAGI. Deletions cut 6 bases from V and 8 bases from J, with 8 bases between. The CDR3 DNA sequence: TGTGCCAGCAGCTCCCGATATTCACCCCTCCACTTT. Its protein is CASSSRYSPLHF.